The rows below give T cell receptor beta chains drawn from one sample of a study of CD8 T cells in ankylosing spondylitis. TCRdb recomputed calls from the 5' RACE reads with MiXCR, one row per CDR3 protein. The repertoire consists of about 170,000 distinct CDR3 sequences, with 18% occurring once and the leading ten covering approximately 8%. Sequences were obtained from blood, either unsorted or a sorted T cell fraction (not recorded which). The receptors originated from a male donor with ankylosing spondylitis or in good health (not recorded which). The CDR3 runs from the conserved cysteine through the conserved F or W. Each record gives: clone size, D gene, V gene, J gene, CDR3 protein, CDR3 DNA. A D gene is named only where the DNA matches it firmly. Size tells how often a clone was seen (once, few, many) or the class of an expanded clone, and some rows leave it out.

many,-,TRBV28,TRBJ1-3,CASSLGGGLSGNTIYF,TGTGCCAGCAGTTTGGGTGGCGGCCTCTCTGGAAACACCATATATTTT
many,-,TRBV20-1,TRBJ2-2,CSARGRGAGELFF,TGCAGTGCTAGAGGCCGCGGGGCCGGGGAGCTGTTTTTT
-,-,TRBV7-3,TRBJ2-5,CASGLNRAQETQYF,TGTGCCAGCGGCTTAAATCGTGCACAAGAGACCCAGTACTTC
many,TRBD2,TRBV7-3,TRBJ2-3,CASSSGLASTDTQYF,TGTGCCAGCAGCTCGGGACTAGCGAGCACAGATACGCAGTATTTT
-,TRBD1,TRBV20-1,TRBJ2-5,CSASSVTGETQYF,TGCAGTGCTAGTTCTGTGACAGGGGAGACCCAGTACTTC
few,-,TRBV5-1,TRBJ2-1,CASSLAPGVDEQFF,TGCGCCAGCAGCTTGGCCCCCGGGGTGGATGAGCAGTTCTTC
few,-,TRBV7-2,TRBJ2-2,CASSLNAGLGTGELFF,TGTGCCAGCAGCTTAAATGCCGGACTGGGCACCGGGGAGCTGTTTTTT
few,-,TRBV19,TRBJ1-1,CASSTSGGFTEAFF,TGTGCCAGTAGTACCAGCGGGGGGTTCACTGAAGCTTTCTTT
many,-,TRBV12-3/TRBV12-4,TRBJ2-7,CASSPPSRDEQYF,TGTGCCAGCAGTCCCCCTTCTAGGGACGAGCAGTACTTC
many,-,TRBV20-1,TRBJ2-7,CSARSLNGASYEQYF,TGCAGTGCTAGATCCTTGAACGGGGCATCCTACGAGCAGTACTTC
few,TRBD2,TRBV19,TRBJ2-6,CASSMLGLAGEAGANVLTF,TGTGCCAGTAGTATGTTGGGACTAGCGGGAGAGGCTGGGGCCAACGTCCTGACTTTC
many,-,TRBV20-1,TRBJ2-2,CSGSRNRNTGELFF,TGCAGTGGGTCCCGCAACCGGAACACCGGGGAGCTGTTTTTT
many,TRBD1,TRBV27,TRBJ2-7,CASRGLGGMNSEQYF,TGTGCCAGCAGGGGGTTAGGGGGCATGAATTCCGAGCAGTACTTC
many,-,TRBV28,TRBJ2-1,CASIGVGGHYNEQFF,TGTGCCAGCATTGGTGTTGGAGGGCACTACAATGAGCAGTTCTTC
many,-,TRBV5-1,TRBJ2-5,CASSPGAEETQYF,TGCGCCAGCAGCCCCGGAGCGGAAGAGACCCAGTACTTC
many,TRBD2,TRBV2,TRBJ2-1,CASSELAGVNEQFF,TGTGCCAGCAGTGAACTAGCGGGAGTCAATGAGCAGTTCTTC
-,-,TRBV12-3/TRBV12-4,TRBJ2-2,CASSLGGAGSTGELFF,TGTGCCAGCAGTTTGGGGGGGGCTGGGAGCACCGGGGAGCTGTTTTTT
few,-,TRBV13,TRBJ1-1,CASSLSAGDPEAFF,TGTGCCAGCAGCTTATCAGCTGGGGACCCTGAAGCTTTCTTT
few,-,TRBV20-1,TRBJ2-7,CSARVAGSGEQYF,TGCAGTGCTAGAGTCGCGGGCAGTGGCGAGCAGTACTTC
many,TRBD1,TRBV5-1,TRBJ2-7,CASSSSGTGTIYEQYF,TGCGCCAGCAGCTCGTCCGGGACAGGGACTATCTACGAGCAGTACTTC